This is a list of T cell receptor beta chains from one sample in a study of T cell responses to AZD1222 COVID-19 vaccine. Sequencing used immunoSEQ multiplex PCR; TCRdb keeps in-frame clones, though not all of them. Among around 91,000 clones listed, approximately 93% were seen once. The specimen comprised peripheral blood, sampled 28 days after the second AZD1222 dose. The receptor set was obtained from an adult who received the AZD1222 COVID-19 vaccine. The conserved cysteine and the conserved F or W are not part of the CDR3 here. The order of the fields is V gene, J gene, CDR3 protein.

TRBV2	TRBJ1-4	ASSSDRVIEKLF
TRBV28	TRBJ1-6	ASTTHGWGNSPLH
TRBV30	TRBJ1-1	AWNSLGLNTEAF
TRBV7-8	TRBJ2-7	ASSLGLGAAGYEQY
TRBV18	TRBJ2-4	ASATSVSKNIQY
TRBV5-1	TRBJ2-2	ASSWGQGATGELF
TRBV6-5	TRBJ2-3	ASENGASDTQY
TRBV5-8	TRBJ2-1	ASSLATSGSREQF
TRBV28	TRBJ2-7	ASSQGGPGTYEQY
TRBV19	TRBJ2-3	ASSIQEAGGTQY